A selection of T cell receptor beta chains follows, all from one sample in a study of T-cell reconstitution after alpha-beta-depleted transplantation in children. TCRdb used MiXCR to reprocess the PCR reads, holding one entry per CDR3 protein. There are some 500,000 distinct CDR3 sequences in the sample; about 18% occur only once, and over 3% lies in the top ten. Sequencing was performed on PBMCs from the stem cell graft donor, taken from the stem cell graft. These receptors originate from a human donor who donated a stem cell graft to a child with acute lymphoblastic leukemia. The CDR3 runs from the conserved cysteine through the conserved F or W. D genes are given only for firm matches. Clone size, where shown, is once, few, many, or a class for clones that have expanded.

V gene,D gene,CDR3 length,J gene,clone size,CDR3 DNA,CDR3 protein
TRBV5-1,TRBD2,19,TRBJ2-1,.,TGCGCCAGCAGCTCGGGACTAGCGGGAGATATGAGACCGGGCAATGAGCAGTTCTTC,CASSSGLAGDMRPGNEQFF
TRBV27,TRBD2,15,TRBJ2-7,few,TGTGCCAGCAGTAGTTCGGGGGGACTAGCCTACGAGCAGTACTTC,CASSSSGGLAYEQYF
TRBV6-5,.,14,TRBJ1-5,.,TGTGCCAGCAGTACCAACAGGGGCAATCAGCCCCAGCATTTT,CASSTNRGNQPQHF
TRBV20-1,TRBD2,14,TRBJ2-7,few,TGCAGTGCTATTGAGGCGGGAGGGCCGAACGAGCAGTACTTC,CSAIEAGGPNEQYF
TRBV5-1,TRBD2,16,TRBJ2-1,few,TGCGCCAGCAGCCCGCTGACGGGAGGGGGAATCACTGAGCAGTTCTTC,CASSPLTGGGITEQFF
TRBV6-1,.,15,TRBJ1-4,few,TGTGCCAGCAGCCCCGGACGGTGGATTAATGAAAAACTGTTTTTT,CASSPGRWINEKLFF
TRBV12-3/TRBV12-4,.,14,TRBJ1-3,few,TGTGCCAGCAGTTCGTACTCTAGTGGAAACACCATATATTTT,CASSSYSSGNTIYF
TRBV3-1,TRBD2,18,TRBJ2-4,.,TGTACCAGCAGTCTGAGCGGGATAGGTGAGCGAGCCAAAAACATTCAGTACTTC,CTSSLSGIGERAKNIQYF
TRBV6-1,TRBD1,15,TRBJ1-3,few,TGTGCCAGCAGATCGCAGGGGGCTGCTGGAAACACCATATATTTT,CASRSQGAAGNTIYF
TRBV6-5,.,16,TRBJ1-4,few,TGTGCCAGCAGTTACTCGATCACGGGCCCGGCCGAAAAACTGTTTTTT,CASSYSITGPAEKLFF
TRBV3-1,TRBD1,15,TRBJ1-5,few,TGTGCCAGCAGCCCTACAGGGGGCCTCTATCAGCCCCAGCATTTT,CASSPTGGLYQPQHF
TRBV7-8,.,16,TRBJ2-1,.,TGTGCCAGCAGCTTAGGGGATCCGAGCGTCTACAATGAGCAGTTCTTC,CASSLGDPSVYNEQFF
TRBV4-1,TRBD1,15,TRBJ1-4,few,TGCGTCAGCAGCCAAATTACAGGGGGGAATGAAAAACTGTTTTTT,CVSSQITGGNEKLFF
TRBV6-5,.,14,TRBJ1-2,few,TGTGCCAGCAGAGGCCAGGGGCCCGGCTATGGCTACACCTTC,CASRGQGPGYGYTF
TRBV27,TRBD1,12,TRBJ2-7,.,TGTGCCAGCAGTGGACAGGGCCCCGAGCAGTACTTC,CASSGQGPEQYF
TRBV29-1,.,12,TRBJ2-7,.,TGCAGCGTAGGCCTCCCGTTGGTCGAGCAGTACTTC,CSVGLPLVEQYF
TRBV5-1,TRBD2,16,TRBJ2-7,.,TGCGCCAGCAGCTTGGCGGCTAGCGGGATCTCCTACGAGCAGTACTTC,CASSLAASGISYEQYF
TRBV6-5,TRBD2,15,TRBJ2-1,many,TGTGCCAGCAGCCGCGCGGGCGGGAGAAGGAATGAGCAGTTCTTC,CASSRAGGRRNEQFF
TRBV15,.,15,TRBJ1-1,.,TGTGCCACCAGCTATCTAACAGTGGGGTGGACTGAAGCTTTCTTT,CATSYLTVGWTEAFF
TRBV12-3/TRBV12-4,.,15,TRBJ1-1,.,TGTGCCAGCAGTCCCTTGCCCTGGCTAGAGACTGAAGCTTTCTTT,CASSPLPWLETEAFF
TRBV9,.,15,TRBJ2-4,few,TGTGCCAGCAACGTGGACCCAGGGCCGGGTAACATTCAGTACTTC,CASNVDPGPGNIQYF
TRBV29-1,TRBD1,11,TRBJ1-1,.,TGCAGCGTTGAGACAGGGGCTGAAGCTTTCTTT,CSVETGAEAFF
TRBV7-3,TRBD2,15,TRBJ2-7,few,TGTGCCAGCAGCTTAACGACGGGAGGGATCTACGAGCAGTACTTC,CASSLTTGGIYEQYF
TRBV10-1,.,13,TRBJ1-1,few,TGCGCCAGCAGTGCTTACAGGGACACTGAAGCTTTCTTT,CASSAYRDTEAFF
TRBV4-1,TRBD2,13,TRBJ2-7,few,TGCGCCAGCGCTTACGCGGGAGGGCGAGAGCAGTACTTC,CASAYAGGREQYF
TRBV24-1,TRBD2,16,TRBJ2-1,.,TGTGCCACCAGTGATTCGGGACTAGCGGGGGATAATGAGCAGTTCTTC,CATSDSGLAGDNEQFF
TRBV20-1,.,11,TRBJ2-4,few,TGCAGTGCTAGAGCCACAAACATTCAGTACTTC,CSARATNIQYF
TRBV5-5,TRBD1,16,TRBJ1-3,.,TGTGCCAGCAGCCACACAGGGGGCAGGCTGGCGGGCACCATATATTTT,CASSHTGGRLAGTIYF
TRBV12-3/TRBV12-4,.,13,TRBJ2-7,.,TGTGCCGGCAGGACCCCAGGGGGGTCCGAGCAGTACTTC,CAGRTPGGSEQYF
TRBV29-1,TRBD2,13,TRBJ2-7,.,TGCAGCGGCGTAGCGGGCAGCACCTACGAGCAGTACTTC,CSGVAGSTYEQYF
TRBV4-1,TRBD1,14,TRBJ2-7,.,TGCGCCAGCAGCCAACCAGGTTCAGGGGGCAATCAGTACTTC,CASSQPGSGGNQYF
TRBV5-1,.,11,TRBJ1-2,few,TGCGCCAGCAGCTTGGACTATGGCTACACCTTC,CASSLDYGYTF
TRBV5-5,.,15,TRBJ2-3,few,TGTGCCAGCAGCCCAGTGGGGGCCCGGGCAGATACGCAGTATTTT,CASSPVGARADTQYF
TRBV4-2,TRBD1,15,TRBJ1-1,.,TGTGCCAGCAGCCACCCACAGGGGTTGGGCACTGAAGCTTTCTTT,CASSHPQGLGTEAFF
TRBV9,TRBD2,16,TRBJ2-3,.,TGTGCCAGCAGCGTAGGATCAGCGGGACGCACAGATACGCAGTATTTT,CASSVGSAGRTDTQYF
TRBV7-9,.,12,TRBJ1-1,.,TGTGCCAGCAGCAACCCCGGGTCTGAAGCTTTCTTT,CASSNPGSEAFF